Below, one T cell receptor (beta chain) is given with its context. Its antigen is not yet known. No qualities accompany the bases; no much larger clone lies one base away. This specimen includes other DNA sequences encoding the same CDR3. The collaborating institutions used their own protocols to collect whole blood in K2EDTA tubes. For TCRbeta analysis, collaborator samples were shipped as frozen whole blood, as isolated PBMCs, or as DNA extracted from either sample type. This record comes from a study of blood T cell repertoires in COVID-19 (dated by TCRdb to 2018 to 2020). Turning to the overall study: Samples covering the acute and convalescent phases of COVID-19 were provided by collaborators in the United States, Italy and Spain. The material from the prospective study consisted of cDNA or gDNA derived from T cells, B-cell-depleted T cells, or PBMCs. Subjects who had been exposed to COVID-19, were actively infected with it, or had recovered from it provided the deeply sampled blood TCRbeta repertoires that made up the dataset. A freely available public database, intended as a resource for researchers studying the immune response to SARS-CoV-2, is where the repertoires were released. Samples were obtained from the ongoing ImmuneRACE study (first 160 participants) and from 1,000 to 1,500 subjects provided by 6 global collaborators. Sample metadata almost always included a de-identified subject ID, COVID-19 status, age in years and sex. Where available, HLA class I and class II types were obtained from metadata supplied by the sample provider rather than from assay-based typing.

The immunoSEQ Assay, a bias-controlled multiplex PCR, was used to amplify TCRbeta CDR3 regions from genomic DNA. The original methods were these. The number of nucleated cells in each sample was estimated by amplification of reference gene primers within the assay. Sequence reads were collapsed and filtered to measure the absolute abundance of every unique TCRbeta CDR3 rearrangement. Productive Simpson clonality was computed per sample as the square root of Simpson's diversity index over productive rearrangements. TCRdb limited this immuneACCESS table to in-frame rearrangements with V and J called. A share of clones is missing; checked studies link under half to unresolved V genes, and the rest is unexplained. V and J calls plus clone size are reproduced from that table; the DNA served to infer D and trimming. This sample lists approximately 240,000 clones; about 80% were detected once. The top ten hold 2% to 2.5% of the sample.

The research as a whole found: The quantity of clinical and demographic metadata differed by source and by participant and was supplied without curation.

V sheds 6 bases and J sheds 4 bases, leaving 12 bases between their ends. Including cysteine and phenylalanine, the CDR3 has 13 amino acids. Just CDR3 DNA is preserved here, 39 bases in frame from base 1. From the germline V gene, CDR1 is SNHLY and CDR2 is FYNNEI. The TCR was taken from a woman aged 55-70 years with acute or convalescent COVID-19. The sample taken for sequencing was peripheral blood. In this chain, TRBV2 is recombined with TRBJ1-2, with the D segment identity uncertain. The nucleotide sequence reads as follows: TGTGCCAGCAGATTGGAGGGAGGCTATGGCTACACCTTC. Translated, it reads CASRLEGGYGYTF. Full variable domain (CDR3 extended with the reference TRBV2 and TRBJ1-2 proteins): EPEVTQTPSHQVTQMGQEVILRCVPISNHLYFYWYRQILGQKVEFLVSFYNNEISEKSEIFDDQFSVERPDGSNFTLKIRSTKLEDSAMYFCASRLEGGYGYTFGSGTRLTVV.